The source of this T cell receptor beta chain is a study of blood T cell dynamics during melanoma immunotherapy. On this clone itself: The antigen is not known.

Broader study findings: The study could not tell melanoma-specific clones from general immune activation.

The protocol was immunoSEQ multiplex PCR, while the TCRdb copy is restricted to in-frame clones and leaves out a portion. The top ten clones hold approximately 1.2% of a sample with several thousand clones, over 65% of them seen once. Documented time point: pre-treatment baseline. No patient had earlier systemic cancer treatment, concurrent immunosuppressants, or another active cancer. The sequence was collected from a human donor with melanoma. Sequencing used blood, obtained from a patient treated with checkpoint blockade.

The CDR3 sequence is CASSPPTGPYEQYF. CDR3 sequence (DNA): TGTGCCAGCTCACCCCCGACAGGCCCCTACGAGCAGTACTTC. The chain carries TRBV18 and TRBJ2-7; a weak D match, TRBD1 (6 bases). Trimming took off 3 bases at V and 2 bases at J, with 11 bases between the two ends. The germline V gene encodes CDR1 KGHSH and CDR2 LQKENI. The CDR3 is made up of 14 amino acids.